What follows are 6 T cell receptor beta chains derived from one specimen sequenced in a study of blood T cell repertoires in COVID-19. The method was immunoSEQ multiplex PCR; TCRdb's version includes in-frame clones alone and lacks a portion of them. The data contain around 200,000 clones, about four fifths of them singletons. Sequenced sample: peripheral blood. The receptors come from a woman at least 80 years old with acute or convalescent COVID-19.

This clone was detected a few times. The gene calls are TRBV2 and TRBJ1-5, with 7 nucleotides matching TRBD1. This CDR3 has 15 amino acids. In germline, CDR1 is SNHLY, CDR2 FYNNEI. Trimming took 3 bases from V and 6 from J; bases not matched to a gene: 8. The CDR3: CASSDQGGAGQPQHF. CDR3 nucleotide sequence: TGTGCCAGCAGTGACCAGGGGGGAGCGGGTCAGCCCCAGCATTTT.

The CDR3 here is CASSEQGDQPQHF. CDR3 nucleotide sequence: TGTGCCAGTAGTGAACAGGGGGATCAGCCCCAGCATTTT. The gene calls are TRBV19 and TRBJ1-5; 8 bases map to TRBD1. In germline, CDR1 is LNHDA, CDR2 SQIVND (reference sequence). The length of the CDR3 is 13 residues. J gave up 5 bases and V 5 bases, and 2 bases lay outside the gene matches.

This clone was seen once. This sequence joins TRBV29-1 and TRBJ1-2; 7 nucleotides match TRBD1. This CDR3 has 14 amino acids. J gave up 6 bases and V 5 bases, and 12 bases lay outside the gene matches. Looked up from germline, CDR1 is SQVTM and CDR2 is ANQGSEA. The CDR3 DNA is TGCAGCGTTCCCTCGACAGGGATGGAGCATGGCTACACCTTC. Translating gives CSVPSTGMEHGYTF.

The J gene is TRBJ2-7, the V gene TRBV24-1; tentative D call: TRBD1 (6 bases). This CDR3 spans 15 amino acids. The germline CDR1 and CDR2 sequences are KGHDR and SFDVKD. Trimming left V 7 bases short and J 3 bases short, with 18 bases between. The chain's CDR3 is CATRIPGTPFYEQYF. The CDR3 DNA sequence: TGTGCCACCAGAATCCCCGGGACACCATTCTACGAGCAGTACTTC.

This clone was seen a handful of times. The V gene is TRBV9, the J gene TRBJ2-3; tentative D call: TRBD2 (6 bases). The germline V gene has CDR1 SGDLS and CDR2 YYNGEE. The CDR3 is 15 residues long. The V gene lost 4 bases and the J gene lost 3 bases, with 15 bases spanning the gap. DNA for the CDR3: TGTGCCAGCAGCCGTGGGCGGGGAAATACAGATACGCAGTATTTT. It specifies CASSRGRGNTDTQYF.

This clone appeared a few times. This chain links TRBV7-9 with TRBJ1-6; 9 nucleotides align to TRBD1. Germline lookup yields CDR1 SEHNR and CDR2 FQNEAQ (reference sequence). This CDR3 is 14 amino acids long. V shed 5 bases, J shed 10 bases, and the junction held 6 bases outside the gene matches. The CDR3 is CASSEQGAESPLHF. The DNA of the CDR3 is TGTGCCAGCAGCGAACAGGGGGCAGAATCACCCCTCCACTTT.